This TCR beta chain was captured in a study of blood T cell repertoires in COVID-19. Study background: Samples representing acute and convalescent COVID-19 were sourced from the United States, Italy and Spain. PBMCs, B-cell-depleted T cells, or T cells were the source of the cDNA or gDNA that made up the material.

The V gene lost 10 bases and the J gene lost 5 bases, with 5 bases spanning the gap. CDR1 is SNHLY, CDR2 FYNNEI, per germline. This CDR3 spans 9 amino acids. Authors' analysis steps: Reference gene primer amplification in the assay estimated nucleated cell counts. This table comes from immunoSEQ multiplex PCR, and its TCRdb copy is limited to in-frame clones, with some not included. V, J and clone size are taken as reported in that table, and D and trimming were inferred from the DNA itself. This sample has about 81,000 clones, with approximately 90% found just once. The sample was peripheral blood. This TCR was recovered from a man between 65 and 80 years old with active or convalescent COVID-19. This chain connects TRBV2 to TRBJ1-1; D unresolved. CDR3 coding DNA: TGTGCCACAGAAACTGAAGCTTTCTTT. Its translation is CATETEAFF.